This T cell receptor beta chain was profiled in a study of CD8+CD57+ T cells in acquired aplastic anemia. About the research overall: Sorted CD4+ plus CD8+ cells gave DNA averaging about 3.2 ug.

Notes on this clonotype: Its specificity is unknown. One end of the junction is discordant with germline, which a read error may explain.

The study profiled TCR beta VDJ and CDR3 using genomic DNA as template. TCRdb reprocessed the reads with MiXCR, giving one entry per CDR3 protein. The table lists roughly 180,000 distinct CDR3 sequences, 50% to 75% of them singletons. The CDR3 extends over 17 amino acids. Germline CDR1 and CDR2: SEHNR and FQNEAQ (reference sequence). Overall study findings and caveats: Patients were compared with controls for CD8+ Simpson's diversity, and no significant difference emerged.

This rearrangement joins TRBV7-9 to TRBJ1-1, with 12 bases matching TRBD1. Sequencing input: sorted CD4+, CD8+, or CD8+CD57+ T cells (not recorded which) from PBMCs. The TCR was taken from a human donor with severe aplastic anemia or a healthy control (not recorded which). CDR3: CASGTMGQGARNTEGFF. DNA for the CDR3: TGTGCCAGCGGCACTATGGGACAGGGGGCTAGGAACACTGAAGGTTTCTTT.